This T cell receptor beta chain derives from a study of molecular identifiers for immune sequencing clone quantification. Study context: In replicates, RNA from about 21,000 or 97,000 naive CD8 cells was split five ways, four sequenced.

As concerns this clonotype: Its specificity is unknown. At one end the junction does not follow the germline gene, possibly because of a read error.

In the sort, naive CD8 T cells were defined as CD8+CD4-CCR7+CD45RA+. Study-wide points: Effector cells kept over 98% of their molecules in clones above 20 RNA copies, while naive cells kept under 1% there.

The CDR3 consists of 14 residues. MiXCR, run by TCRdb on the PCR reads, gives a single entry per CDR3 protein. The repertoire includes approximately 100,000 distinct CDR3 sequences, roughly 38% of them detected once, and around 3.9% sits in the top ten. Sequenced sample: naive CD8+ T cells from blood, with Jurkat cell RNA spiked in. The subset: FACS-sorted CD8+CD4-CCR7+CD45RA+ naive T cells. This TCR derives from a human donor in good health. Some libraries in this study had Jurkat cell RNA spiked in. V is TRBV12-3 or TRBV12-4 and J is TRBJ2-1; D is undetermined. CDR3 region: CASSYNGRPSMQLF. The DNA of the CDR3 is TGTGCCAGCAGCTATAACGGAAGGCCATCGATGCAATTGTTC.